This is a list of T cell receptor beta chains from one sample in a study of OX40 agonist ivuxolimab in advanced cancers. Assay used: immunoSEQ multiplex PCR; TCRdb lists only in-frame clones, some missing. The top ten clones hold approximately 2.2% of a sample with tens of thousands of clones, approximately 90% of them seen once. This sample comprised CD4+ or CD8+ T cells sorted from blood, obtained in a trial of the OX40 agonist ivuxolimab. The receptors derive from an adult with an advanced solid tumor such as melanoma, head and neck, liver or kidney cancer. The CDR3 runs from the conserved cysteine through the conserved F or W. Each record gives: clone size, J gene, V gene, D gene, CDR3 DNA, CDR3 protein. The D gene is left open where the match is weak. A row's size may be missing; if present it is once, few, many or a size class.

size: -
J: TRBJ2-4
V: TRBV7-2
D: -
DNA: TGTGCCAGCAGCTTAGCGGGTAGTAACAAAAACATTCAGTACTTC
CDR3: CASSLAGSNKNIQYF

size: -
J: TRBJ1-2
V: TRBV14
D: -
DNA: TGTGCCAGCAGCCAAGATGGCACAGGAGGGGGCTACACCTTC
CDR3: CASSQDGTGGGYTF

size: -
J: TRBJ1-5
V: TRBV7-9
D: TRBD1
DNA: TGTGCCAGCAGCCAGGCTGGGGACAGCACGTATAGCAATCAGCCCCAGCATTTT
CDR3: CASSQAGDSTYSNQPQHF

size: -
J: TRBJ1-3
V: TRBV9
D: -
DNA: TGTGCCAGCAGCGTCGACTCCTCGAGCTCTGGAAACACCATATATTTT
CDR3: CASSVDSSSSGNTIYF

size: -
J: TRBJ2-1
V: TRBV6-5
D: -
DNA: TGTGCCAGCAGCCGACAGGAGGGCCTCTGGAATGAGCAGTTCTTC
CDR3: CASSRQEGLWNEQFF

size: -
J: TRBJ2-1
V: TRBV11-3
D: -
DNA: TGTGCCAGCAGCAACCCCCAACCGGGGCGCGATGAGCAGTTCTTC
CDR3: CASSNPQPGRDEQFF

size: -
J: TRBJ1-1
V: TRBV7-9
D: -
DNA: TGTGCCAGCAGCCAAGGGACGGGGAACACTGAAGCTTTCTTT
CDR3: CASSQGTGNTEAFF

size: -
J: TRBJ2-7
V: TRBV9
D: -
DNA: TGTGCCAGCAGCGCCCGACCTTTAGGGGGTGACGAGCAGTACTTC
CDR3: CASSARPLGGDEQYF

size: -
J: TRBJ1-6
V: TRBV19
D: -
DNA: TGTGCCAGTAGGCCCACAGGGACTTATAATTCACCCCTCCACTTT
CDR3: CASRPTGTYNSPLHF

size: once
J: TRBJ2-7
V: TRBV5-1
D: TRBD1
DNA: TGCGCCAGCAGCTTTACAGGGGGAGCGTACGAGCAGTACTTC
CDR3: CASSFTGGAYEQYF

size: -
J: TRBJ1-3
V: TRBV6-6
D: -
DNA: TGTGCCAGCAGTTACGCCCTGGGAGGGTCTGGAAACACCATATATTTT
CDR3: CASSYALGGSGNTIYF

size: -
J: TRBJ1-1
V: TRBV10-3
D: -
DNA: TGTGCCATCAGATCCCTCCGGGGGGACACTGAAGCTTTCTTT
CDR3: CAIRSLRGDTEAFF

size: once
J: TRBJ2-2
V: TRBV28
D: -
DNA: TGTGCCAGCAGTCGCCCCATCGGCTGGGCGAACACCGGGGAGCTGTTTTTT
CDR3: CASSRPIGWANTGELFF

size: once
J: TRBJ1-2
V: TRBV10-3
D: -
DNA: TGTGCCATCAGTTCAACAGGGTATTATGGCTACACCTTC
CDR3: CAISSTGYYGYTF